This T cell receptor beta chain was recorded in a study of blood T cell repertoires in COVID-19. Background on the study: Donors in the United States, Italy and Spain gave samples during acute or convalescent COVID-19. PBMCs, B-cell-depleted T cells, or T cells provided the cDNA or gDNA that made up the material.

CDR1 and CDR2 (germline): SGHTA, FQGNSA. CDR3 length: 14 residues. Source study methods: Amplified reference gene primers provided the basis for estimating nucleated cell counts. The repertoire was sequenced with immunoSEQ multiplex PCR; TCRdb's copy has only in-frame clones and lacks some. V and J calls and clone size come straight from that table; D and trimming were deduced from the DNA. The repertoire holds some 350,000 clones, with around four fifths as singletons. On this clone: One junction end disagrees with the germline gene, perhaps due to a read error.

This TCR came from a young man with active or convalescent COVID-19. The rearrangement uses TRBV7-2 and TRBJ2-1; TRBD2 matches 8 bases. Sample: peripheral blood. In DNA form, the CDR3 reads TGTGCCAGCAGCCCCCCGGGGGGCGCGGGAGGTCGGATCTTC. It is translated as CASSPPGGAGGRIF. Full variable domain (rest looked up from reference TRBV7-2 and TRBJ2-1): GAGVSQSPSNKVTEKGKDVELRCDPISGHTALYWYRQSLGQGLEFLIYFQGNSAPDKSGLPSDRFSAERTGGSVSTLTIQRTQQEDSAVYLCASSPPGGAGGRIFGPGTRLTVL.